The clone carrying this T cell receptor beta chain was seen once. The antigen remains unidentified. The sample is drawn from a study of cytomegalovirus exposure and HLA in healthy donors. The PCR employed 60 Vbeta primers together with 13 Jbeta primers. Authors' data handling: An analysis performed later counted around 80 million unique TCR beta chains (around 11 million of them shared). Sequenced by immunoSEQ multiplex PCR; TCRdb stores in-frame clones only, minus some. That table is the source of V, J and clone size, and D and trimming were worked out from the DNA. Altogether more than 95,000 clones are present, approximately 77% being singletons, with the ten largest covering 1.8%. The study's findings and limits: According to a later analysis, donors in an Asian-associated ancestry cluster reportedly had fewer N-insertions than the approximately 620-donor mean. With high specificity and sensitivity, the classifier reportedly diagnosed cytomegalovirus status.

This CDR3 has 18 residues. With 1 base removed from V and 1 base from J, the gap between germline ends came to 18 bases. From germline, CDR1 is SGHNT and CDR2 YENEEA. This receptor was taken from a man aged 18 to 30 in good health and CMV-seronegative. The V call is TRBV11-3, the J call TRBJ2-3, with a possible D match to TRBD2 (5 bases). Sample: PBMCs. CDR3 nucleotides: TGTGCCAGCAGCTTAGGGATCTTACTAGGTAGTGGCACAGATACGCAGTATTTT. Its translation is CASSLGILLGSGTDTQYF.